This T cell receptor (beta chain) was retrieved from a study of a mutant IDH1 vaccine in newly diagnosed glioma. About the research overall: The first vaccination came 4-6 weeks after radiotherapy alone, or with temozolomide cycles.

TCRdb's copy holds only in-frame clones and misses some; the assay was immunoSEQ multiplex PCR. This sample has about 77,000 clones; approximately 89% occur once, and the top ten carry 0.75% to 0.95%. Noted time point: week 23, last vaccination. Vaccine doses each comprised 300 ug of mutant IDH1 20-mer peptide, with topical imiquimod. With regard to this clone: Its antigen is not known.

The source was PBMCs, collected from a glioma patient whose treatment included an IDH1 peptide vaccine. This receptor was identified in a woman between 50 and 59 years old with glioma.

This chain's CDR3 is CASSYSKVARGTQYF. The CDR3 DNA reads as TGTGCCAGCAGTTACTCTAAAGTGGCACGAGGGACCCAGTACTTC. The chain joins TRBV6-6 to TRBJ2-5; unclear D gene. V was cut by 0 bases and J by 7 bases, with 15 bases left in between. This CDR3 has 15 amino acids. The germline V gene has CDR1 MNHNY and CDR2 SVGAGI (reference sequence).